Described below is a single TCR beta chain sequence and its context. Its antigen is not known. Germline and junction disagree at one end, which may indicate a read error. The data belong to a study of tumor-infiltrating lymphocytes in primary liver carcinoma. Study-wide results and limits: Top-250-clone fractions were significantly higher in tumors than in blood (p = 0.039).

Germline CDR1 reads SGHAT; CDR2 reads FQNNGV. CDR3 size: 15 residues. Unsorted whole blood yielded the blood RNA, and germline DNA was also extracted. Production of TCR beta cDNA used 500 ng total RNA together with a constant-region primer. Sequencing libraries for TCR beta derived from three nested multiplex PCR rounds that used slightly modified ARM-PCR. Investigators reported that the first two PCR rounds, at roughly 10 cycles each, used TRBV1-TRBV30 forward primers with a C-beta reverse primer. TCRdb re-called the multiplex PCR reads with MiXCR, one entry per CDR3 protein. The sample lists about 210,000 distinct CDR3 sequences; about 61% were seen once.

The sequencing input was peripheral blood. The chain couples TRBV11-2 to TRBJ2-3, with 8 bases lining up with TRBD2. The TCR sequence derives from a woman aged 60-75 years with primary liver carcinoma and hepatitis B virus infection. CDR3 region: CASTLEAGGTDTQYF. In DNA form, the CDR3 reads TGTGCCAGCACACTAGAGGCGGGAGGTACAGATACCCAGTATTTT.